These 14 T cell receptor beta chains were all obtained from the same sample, sequenced in a study of T-cell reconstitution after alpha-beta-depleted transplantation in children. Study-level results: Newly made T cells mostly supplied T-cell counts and diversity one year after transplant.

Which antigens these TCRs recognize remains unknown. Preparation of the TCRbeta library was carried out with unique molecular identifiers. Using its own MiXCR run on the PCR reads, TCRdb lists one record per CDR3 protein. The repertoire holds around 300,000 distinct CDR3 sequences, nearly 8% seen once, with 9.1% in the top ten. The specimen was peripheral blood, collected 360 days after TCRalphabeta/CD19-depleted stem cell transplant. The receptor set was obtained from a female patient between 2 and 15 years old who had a stem cell transplant for Fanconi anemia, so the T cells may come from the graft donor.

There are many counts of this clonotype. The rearrangement uses TRBV7-3 and TRBJ1-1, with D tentatively TRBD1 (5 bases). CDR1 SGHTA and CDR2 FQGTGA come from the germline V gene. The CDR3 has 13 amino acids. With 1 base removed from V and 4 bases from J, the gap between germline ends came to 7 bases. The chain's CDR3 is CASSLRGATEAFF. Here the CDR3 DNA reads TGTGCCAGCAGCTTAAGAGGGGCCACTGAAGCTTTCTTT.

This clonotype was recorded a few times. The gene calls are TRBV6-5 and TRBJ1-1, with D unclear. CDR1 is MNHEY, CDR2 SVGAGI, per germline. The germline V and J ends were trimmed by 0 bases and 0 bases, with 5 bases remaining between them. The CDR3 spans 14 residues. The CDR3 reads CASSYSEMNTEAFF. The CDR3 DNA is TGTGCCAGCAGTTACTCAGAAATGAACACTGAAGCTTTCTTT.

The V gene is TRBV7-2, the J gene TRBJ2-7, with unresolved D. V was shortened by 7 bases and J by 3 bases, with 7 bases between the two germline ends. Germline V gene data show CDR1 as SGHTA and CDR2 as FQGNSA. The CDR3 has 11 residues. In nucleotides, the CDR3 is TGTGCCAGCACCCTCCACTACGAGCAGTACTTC. Translation gives CASTLHYEQYF.

This clonotype appeared many times. The chain joins TRBV11-2 to TRBJ2-1; possibly TRBD1 or TRBD2 for D (5 bases each). This CDR3 region has 15 residues. V lost 4 bases and J lost 3, with 13 bases in between. Germline V lookup: CDR1 SGHAT, CDR2 FQNNGV. CDR3 loop: CASSSVRGSYNEQFF. The CDR3 coding sequence is TGTGCCAGCAGCTCAGTACGGGGCAGCTACAATGAGCAGTTCTTC.

The sample holds many counts of this clonotype. This chain's CDR3 is CATRTWGQGYSNQPQHF. The DNA of the CDR3 is TGTGCCACCAGGACGTGGGGACAGGGGTACAGCAATCAGCCCCAGCATTTT. The chain combines TRBV15 with TRBJ1-5; TRBD1 matches at 10 bases. The CDR3 is 17 amino acids. V shed 6 bases, J shed 1 base, and the junction held 9 bases outside the gene matches. The V gene's germline CDR1 is LNHNV and CDR2 YYDKDF (reference sequence).

This clonotype was found many times. The genes are TRBV4-3 and TRBJ1-1; D unresolved. The CDR3 spans 14 residues. The germline V gene has CDR1 LGHNA and CDR2 YSLEER. V gave up 0 bases and J gave up 4 bases, with 9 bases separating them. CDR3: CASSQENWGTEAFF. The CDR3 nucleotides are TGCGCCAGCAGCCAAGAGAATTGGGGCACTGAAGCTTTCTTT.

This clonotype has at least ten counts. As DNA, the CDR3 is TGTGCCAGCAGCTTATGGGGGAGGAGGAATGAGCAGTTCTTC. Protein sequence: CASSLWGRRNEQFF. The chain joins TRBV7-2 to TRBJ2-1; maybe TRBD2 (6 bases). The CDR3 is 14 residues long. V gave up 2 bases and J gave up 7 bases, with 12 bases separating them. Germline loops: CDR1 SGHTA, CDR2 FQGNSA. Drawing the rest from reference TRBV7-2 and TRBJ2-1, the complete variable domain is GAGVSQSPSNKVTEKGKDVELRCDPISGHTALYWYRQSLGQGLEFLIYFQGNSAPDKSGLPSDRFSAERTGGSVSTLTIQRTQQEDSAVYLCASSLWGRRNEQFFGPGTRLTVL.

This clonotype was seen repeatedly, ten times or more. This rearrangement joins TRBV2 to TRBJ2-3; no clear D. With 4 bases removed from V and 3 bases from J, the gap between germline ends came to 11 bases. CDR3 length equals 14 residues. The V gene's germline CDR1 is SNHLY and CDR2 FYNNEI. The CDR3 DNA follows: TGTGCCAGCAGTGGAAGATCGCGGACAGATACGCAGTATTTT. It is translated as CASSGRSRTDTQYF. Full variable domain (rest looked up from reference TRBV2 and TRBJ2-3): EPEVTQTPSHQVTQMGQEVILRCVPISNHLYFYWYRQILGQKVEFLVSFYNNEISEKSEIFDDQFSVERPDGSNFTLKIRSTKLEDSAMYFCASSGRSRTDTQYFGPGTRLTVL.

The sample holds a few counts of this clonotype. The chain uses TRBV12-3 or TRBV12-4 and TRBJ1-1; D call uncertain. V lost 8 bases to trimming and J lost 0 bases, with 16 bases between them. CDR3 length: 15 amino acids. The CDR3 spells CASLSRTRLNTEAFF. CDR3 nucleotide sequence: TGTGCCAGCCTTTCGAGGACCAGGCTGAACACTGAAGCTTTCTTT.

The V gene is TRBV5-1, the J gene TRBJ2-2, with 10 nucleotides matching TRBD2. Unmatched junction bases numbered 5, after V lost 0 bases and J lost 6 bases. Germline V lookup: CDR1 SGHRS, CDR2 YFSETQ. CDR3 size: 16 residues. The CDR3 DNA reads as TGCGCCAGCAGCTTGGTCCTAGCGGGAGTCTCCGGGGAGCTGTTTTTT. Translation: CASSLVLAGVSGELFF. Drawing the rest from reference TRBV5-1 and TRBJ2-2, the complete variable domain is KAGVTQTPRYLIKTRGQQVTLSCSPISGHRSVSWYQQTPGQGLQFLFEYFSETQRNKGNFPGRFSGRQFSNSRSEMNVSTLELGDSALYLCASSLVLAGVSGELFFGEGSRLTVL.

This clonotype was picked up many times. The genes are TRBV5-1 and TRBJ1-1; D gene unclear. The CDR3 is made up of 15 amino acids. The V gene's germline CDR1 is SGHRS and CDR2 YFSETQ. With 1 base removed from V and 2 bases from J, the gap between germline ends came to 12 bases. The CDR3: CASSLSQKANTEAFF. The CDR3 DNA reads as TGCGCCAGCAGCTTGTCCCAGAAGGCAAACACTGAAGCTTTCTTT.

This clonotype was detected ten times or more. This chain joins TRBV28 and TRBJ2-2; 13 bases fit TRBD2. CDR1 is MDHEN, CDR2 SYDVKM, per germline. The ends lost 3 bases at V and 3 bases at J; junction bases unmatched: 16. The CDR3 spans 21 residues. The CDR3: CASSFPSPLLLAGGDTGELFF. CDR3 DNA: TGTGCCAGCAGTTTCCCGTCCCCCCTATTACTAGCGGGAGGGGACACCGGGGAGCTGTTTTTT.

There are many counts of this clonotype. V is TRBV7-9 and J is TRBJ2-3, with 10 positions matching TRBD2. V lost 2 bases to trimming and J lost 1 base; unmatched junction nucleotides: 6. CDR3 length: 17 amino acids. Germline CDR1 reads SEHNR; CDR2 reads FQNEAQ (reference sequence). DNA of the CDR3: TGTGCCAGCAGCTTAAATCGGCTAGCGGGAGGCACAGATACGCAGTATTTT. It codes for CASSLNRLAGGTDTQYF.

In this sample, this clonotype turned up many times. The chain uses TRBV24-1 and TRBJ2-3; perhaps TRBD2 as D (7 bases). The germline gives CDR1 KGHDR, CDR2 SFDVKD. The CDR3 loop spans 16 amino acids. V lost 4 bases and J lost 2, with 15 bases in between. The CDR3 nucleotides read TGTGCCACCAGTGACCGGGGGGCGGGCGCCACAGATACGCAGTATTTT. Translating gives CATSDRGAGATDTQYF.